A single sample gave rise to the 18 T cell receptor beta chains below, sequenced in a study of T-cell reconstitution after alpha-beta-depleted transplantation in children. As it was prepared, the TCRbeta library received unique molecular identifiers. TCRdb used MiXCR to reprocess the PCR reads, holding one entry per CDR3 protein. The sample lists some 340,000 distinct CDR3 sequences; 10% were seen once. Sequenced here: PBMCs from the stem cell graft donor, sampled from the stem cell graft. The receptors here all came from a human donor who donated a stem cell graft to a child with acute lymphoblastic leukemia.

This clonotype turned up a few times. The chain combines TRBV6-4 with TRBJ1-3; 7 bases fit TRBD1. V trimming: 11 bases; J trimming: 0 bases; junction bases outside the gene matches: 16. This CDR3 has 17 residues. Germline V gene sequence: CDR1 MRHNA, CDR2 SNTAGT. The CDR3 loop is CAAGTETSSSSGNTIYF. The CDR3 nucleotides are TGTGCCGCCGGGACAGAAACCAGTTCATCCTCTGGAAACACCATATATTTT.

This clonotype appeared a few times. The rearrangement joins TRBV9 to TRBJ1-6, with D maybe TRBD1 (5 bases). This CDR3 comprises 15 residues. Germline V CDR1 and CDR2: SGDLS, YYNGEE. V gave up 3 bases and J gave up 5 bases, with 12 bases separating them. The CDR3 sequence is CASSAAGVNNSPLHF. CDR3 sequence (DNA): TGTGCCAGCAGCGCGGCGGGGGTCAATAATTCACCCCTCCACTTT.

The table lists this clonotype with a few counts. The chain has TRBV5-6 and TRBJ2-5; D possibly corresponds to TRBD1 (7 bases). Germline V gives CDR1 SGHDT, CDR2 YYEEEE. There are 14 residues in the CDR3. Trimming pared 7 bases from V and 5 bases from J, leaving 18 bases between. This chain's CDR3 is CASGPGGGYETQYF. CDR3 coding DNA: TGTGCCAGCGGTCCAGGAGGGGGCTACGAGACCCAGTACTTC.

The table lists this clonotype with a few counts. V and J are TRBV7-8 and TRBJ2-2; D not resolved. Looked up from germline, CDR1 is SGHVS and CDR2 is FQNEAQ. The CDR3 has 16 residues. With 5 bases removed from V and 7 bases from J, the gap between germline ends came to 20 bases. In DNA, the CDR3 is TGTGCCAGCAGCCTCTCCTACTTTGGACGAGTCGGGGAGCTGTTTTTT. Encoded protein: CASSLSYFGRVGELFF.

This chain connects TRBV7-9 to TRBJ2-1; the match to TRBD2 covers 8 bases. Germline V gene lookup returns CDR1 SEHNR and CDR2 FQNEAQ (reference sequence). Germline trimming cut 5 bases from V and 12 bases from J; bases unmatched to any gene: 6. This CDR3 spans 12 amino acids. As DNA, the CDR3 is TGTGCCAGCAGCCTTGCTAGCGGGTGGCAGTTCTTC. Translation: CASSLASGWQFF.

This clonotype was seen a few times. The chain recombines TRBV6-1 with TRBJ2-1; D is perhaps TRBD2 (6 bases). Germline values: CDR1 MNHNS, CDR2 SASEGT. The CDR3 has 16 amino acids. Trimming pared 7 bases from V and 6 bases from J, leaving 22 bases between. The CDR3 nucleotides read TGTGCCAGCACCAACGGGCTAGCGCCCGCCGGCAATGAGCAGTTCTTC. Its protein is CASTNGLAPAGNEQFF.

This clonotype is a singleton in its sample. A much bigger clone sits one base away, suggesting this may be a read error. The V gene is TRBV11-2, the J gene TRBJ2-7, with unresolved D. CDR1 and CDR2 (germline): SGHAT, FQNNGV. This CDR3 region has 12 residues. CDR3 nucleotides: TGTGCCAGCAGCTCCGACTCCTGCGAGCAGTACTTC. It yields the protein CASSSDSCEQYF.

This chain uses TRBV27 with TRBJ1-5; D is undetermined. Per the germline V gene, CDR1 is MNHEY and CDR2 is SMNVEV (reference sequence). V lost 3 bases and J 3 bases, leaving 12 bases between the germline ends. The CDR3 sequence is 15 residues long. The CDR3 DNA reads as TGTGCCAGCAGTTTTTCAGGTGGCCTCAATCAGCCCCAGCATTTT. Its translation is CASSFSGGLNQPQHF.

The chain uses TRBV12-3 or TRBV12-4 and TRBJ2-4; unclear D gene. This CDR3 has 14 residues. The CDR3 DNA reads TGTGACCCCCCGACCCTTTTAGCCAAAAACATTCAGTACTTC. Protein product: CDPPTLLAKNIQYF.

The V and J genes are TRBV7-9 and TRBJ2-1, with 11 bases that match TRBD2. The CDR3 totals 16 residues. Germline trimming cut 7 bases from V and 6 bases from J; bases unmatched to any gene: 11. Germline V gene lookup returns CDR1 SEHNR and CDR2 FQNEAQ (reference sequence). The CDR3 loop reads CASKSIAGGPPNEQFF. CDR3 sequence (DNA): TGTGCCAGCAAATCAATAGCGGGAGGGCCCCCCAATGAGCAGTTCTTC.

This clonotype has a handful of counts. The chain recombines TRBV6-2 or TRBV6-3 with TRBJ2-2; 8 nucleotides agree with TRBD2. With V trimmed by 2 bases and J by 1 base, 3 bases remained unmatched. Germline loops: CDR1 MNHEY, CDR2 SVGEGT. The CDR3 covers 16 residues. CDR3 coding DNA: TGTGCCAGCAGTTACCCTAGCGGGTTGAACACCGGGGAGCTGTTTTTT. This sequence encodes CASSYPSGLNTGELFF.

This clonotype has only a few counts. In DNA form, the CDR3 reads TGTGCCAGCAGCCAGGACCGTAGCGGGAGGGTCACCGGGGAGCTGTTTTTT. It translates to CASSQDRSGRVTGELFF. This chain joins TRBV3-1 and TRBJ2-2; 11 positions agree with TRBD2. The CDR3 runs to 17 residues. Per germline, CDR1 LGHDT and CDR2 YNNKEL (reference sequence). Losses at the gene ends were 3 bases for V and 4 bases for J; bases not matched to a gene: 7.

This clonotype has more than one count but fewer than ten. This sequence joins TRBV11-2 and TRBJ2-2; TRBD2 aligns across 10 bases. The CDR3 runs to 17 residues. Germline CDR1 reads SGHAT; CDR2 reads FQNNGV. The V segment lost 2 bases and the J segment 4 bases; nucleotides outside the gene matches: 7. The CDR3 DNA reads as TGTGCCAGCAGCTTATACTCCGGGACTAGCGCCACCGGGGAGCTGTTTTTT. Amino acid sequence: CASSLYSGTSATGELFF. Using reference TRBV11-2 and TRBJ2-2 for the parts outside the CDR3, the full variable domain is EAGVAQSPRYKIIEKRQSVAFWCNPISGHATLYWYQQILGQGPKLLIQFQNNGVVDDSQLPKDRFSAERLKGVDSTLKIQPAKLEDSAVYLCASSLYSGTSATGELFFGEGSRLTVL.

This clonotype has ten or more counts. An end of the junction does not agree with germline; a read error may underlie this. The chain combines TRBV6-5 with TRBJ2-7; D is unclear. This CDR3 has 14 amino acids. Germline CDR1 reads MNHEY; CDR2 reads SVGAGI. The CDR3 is CASSNSRLSYEQYF. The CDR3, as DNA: TGTGCCAGCAGTAACTCCCGACTCTCCTACGAGCAGTACTTC.

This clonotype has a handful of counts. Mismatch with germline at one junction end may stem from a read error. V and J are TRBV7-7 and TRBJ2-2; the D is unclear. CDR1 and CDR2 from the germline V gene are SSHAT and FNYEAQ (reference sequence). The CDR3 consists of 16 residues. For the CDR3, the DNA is TGTGCTAGCAGCTTAGTCTCCGGGTCTTTTACCGGGGAGCTGTTTTTT. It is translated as CASSLVSGSFTGELFF.

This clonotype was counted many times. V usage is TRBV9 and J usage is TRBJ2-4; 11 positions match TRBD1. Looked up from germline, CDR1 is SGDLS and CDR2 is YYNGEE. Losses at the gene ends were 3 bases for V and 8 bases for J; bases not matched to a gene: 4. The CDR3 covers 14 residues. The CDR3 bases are TGTGCCAGCAGCGGGGACAGGGGGGAACACATTCAGTACTTC. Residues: CASSGDRGEHIQYF.

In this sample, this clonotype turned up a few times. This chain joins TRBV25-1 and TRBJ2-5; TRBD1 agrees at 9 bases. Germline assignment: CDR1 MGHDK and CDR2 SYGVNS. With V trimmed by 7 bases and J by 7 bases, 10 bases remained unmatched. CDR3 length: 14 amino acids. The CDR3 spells CASIGQGRYRTQYF. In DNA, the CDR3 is TGTGCCAGCATTGGACAGGGGAGATACCGGACCCAGTACTTC.

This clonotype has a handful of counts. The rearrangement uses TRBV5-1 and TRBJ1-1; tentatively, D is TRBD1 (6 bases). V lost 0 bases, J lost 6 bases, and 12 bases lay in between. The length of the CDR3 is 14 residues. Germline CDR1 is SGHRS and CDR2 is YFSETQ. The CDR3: CASSLGQVGPEAFF. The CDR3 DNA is TGCGCCAGCAGCTTGGGACAGGTGGGGCCTGAAGCTTTCTTT. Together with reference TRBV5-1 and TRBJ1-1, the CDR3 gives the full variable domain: KAGVTQTPRYLIKTRGQQVTLSCSPISGHRSVSWYQQTPGQGLQFLFEYFSETQRNKGNFPGRFSGRQFSNSRSEMNVSTLELGDSALYLCASSLGQVGPEAFFGQGTRLTVV.